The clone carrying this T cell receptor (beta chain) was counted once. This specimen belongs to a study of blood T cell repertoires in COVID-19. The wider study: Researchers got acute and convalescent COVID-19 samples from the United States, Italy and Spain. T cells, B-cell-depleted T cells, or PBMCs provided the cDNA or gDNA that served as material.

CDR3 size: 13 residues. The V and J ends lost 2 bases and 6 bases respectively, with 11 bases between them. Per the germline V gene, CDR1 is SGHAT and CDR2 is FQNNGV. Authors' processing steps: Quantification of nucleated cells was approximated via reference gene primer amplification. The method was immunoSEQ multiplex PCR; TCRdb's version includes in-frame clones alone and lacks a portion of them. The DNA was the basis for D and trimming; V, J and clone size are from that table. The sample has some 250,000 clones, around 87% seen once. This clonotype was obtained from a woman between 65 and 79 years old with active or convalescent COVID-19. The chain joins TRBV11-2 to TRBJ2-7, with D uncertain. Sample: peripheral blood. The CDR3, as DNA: TGTGCCAGCAGCTTACCTCTAGGCGGCGAGCAGTACTTC. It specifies CASSLPLGGEQYF.